This is a list of T cell receptor beta chains from one sample in a study of blood T cell repertoires in COVID-19. Data came from immunoSEQ multiplex PCR; TCRdb stores just in-frame clones and leaves some out. The sample holds 100,000 to 150,000 clones, 80% to 90% seen once. Sequencing input: peripheral blood. The receptors come from a man aged 35-49 years with acute or convalescent COVID-19. Both conserved end residues are part of each CDR3. The D gene is left open where the match is weak. Clone size is shown for a subset of rows, as once, few, many or a class of expanded clone.

d_call	v_call	j_call	clone_size	cdr3_aa	cdr3_nt
.	TRBV7-9	TRBJ1-1	.	CASSLTMNTEAFF	TGTGCCAGCAGCTTAACAATGAACACTGAAGCTTTCTTT
TRBD1	TRBV3-1/TRBV3-2	TRBJ2-2	once	CASSEEGQGTGELFF	TGTGCCAGCAGCGAAGAGGGACAGGGGACCGGGGAGCTGTTTTTT
TRBD1	TRBV15	TRBJ1-1	.	CATRAGLQGARISTEAFF	TGTGCCACCAGAGCTGGACTACAGGGGGCGCGGATTTCCACTGAAGCTTTCTTT
.	TRBV6-5	TRBJ1-2	.	CASGGGILDYGYTF	TGTGCCAGCGGGGGGGGTATTTTGGACTATGGCTACACCTTC
.	TRBV24-1	TRBJ2-2	.	CATSDSRSGTGELFF	TGTGCCACCAGTGATTCGAGGTCGGGCACCGGGGAGCTGTTTTTT
.	TRBV5-6	TRBJ2-2	.	CASSLLYTGELFF	TGTGCCAGCAGCTTGCTCTATACCGGGGAGCTGTTTTTT
.	TRBV30	TRBJ1-2	.	CAWSIPVREAFYGYTF	TGTGCCTGGAGCATACCGGTGAGGGAAGCTTTCTATGGCTACACCTTC
.	TRBV12-5	TRBJ1-2	.	CASGLDSSWAGRRYGYTF	TGTGCTAGTGGTTTGGACTCGTCCTGGGCGGGACGGAGGTATGGCTACACCTTC
.	TRBV6-1	TRBJ1-1	.	CASSEAELRTEAFF	TGTGCCAGCAGTGAAGCCGAGTTGCGCACTGAAGCTTTCTTT
TRBD1	TRBV5-8	TRBJ1-4	.	CASSLQGSTTNEKLFF	TGTGCCAGCAGCTTACAGGGGTCAACAACTAATGAAAAACTGTTTTTT
.	TRBV3-1/TRBV3-2	TRBJ1-3	once	CASSRTDSGNTIYF	TGTGCCAGCAGTCGGACAGACTCTGGAAACACCATATATTTT
.	TRBV2	TRBJ1-6	.	CASTTETGSPLHF	TGTGCCAGCACCACCGAAACGGGGTCACCCCTCCACTTT
.	TRBV21-1	TRBJ2-1	.	CASSSGGLGSYNEQFF	TGTGCCAGCAGCTCAGGGGGACTAGGTTCCTACAATGAGCAGTTCTTC
TRBD2	TRBV6-2/TRBV6-3	TRBJ2-3	.	CASSSQTSVTDTQYF	TGTGCCAGCAGTTCTCAGACTAGCGTCACAGATACGCAGTATTTT
TRBD1	TRBV30	TRBJ1-5	.	CAWNMGQGMAGPQHF	TGTGCCTGGAATATGGGACAGGGAATGGCAGGACCCCAGCATTTT
.	TRBV5-6	TRBJ1-6	.	CASSLAGESYNSPLHF	TGTGCCAGCAGCTTGGCAGGGGAATCCTATAATTCACCCCTCCACTTT
.	TRBV11-3	TRBJ2-5	.	CASSPPYQETQYF	TGTGCCAGCAGCCCCCCATACCAAGAGACCCAGTACTTC
TRBD1	TRBV14	TRBJ1-2	.	CASSLTGGGNYGYTF	TGTGCCAGCAGCCTAACAGGGGGCGGAAACTATGGCTACACCTTC
.	TRBV21-1	TRBJ1-2	.	CASSKYGFLVSPYTF	TGTGCCAGCAGCAAATACGGGTTTCTCGTTTCTCCCTACACCTTC
TRBD1	TRBV9	TRBJ2-7	.	CASNPGQGDEQYF	TGTGCCAGCAACCCGGGACAGGGGGACGAGCAGTACTTC
.	TRBV20-1	TRBJ2-7	once	CSVSEDYEQYF	TGCAGTGTTTCCGAGGACTACGAGCAGTACTTC
TRBD1	TRBV19	TRBJ2-6	.	CASSIGRDRPYSGANVLTF	TGTGCCAGTAGTATAGGCCGGGACAGACCCTACTCTGGGGCCAACGTCCTGACTTTC
TRBD2	TRBV6-5	TRBJ2-7	.	CASSAPGTISYEQYF	TGTGCCAGCAGCGCCCCCGGGACTATTTCCTACGAGCAGTACTTC
TRBD1	TRBV3-1/TRBV3-2	TRBJ1-4	.	CASSHSPGQGVEKLFF	TGTGCCAGCAGCCATTCTCCGGGACAGGGTGTTGAAAAACTGTTTTTT
.	TRBV2	TRBJ1-5	.	CASRDNSGGVTPQHF	TGTGCCAGCAGGGACAATTCAGGTGGGGTGACGCCCCAGCATTTT
TRBD1	TRBV29-1	TRBJ1-2	.	CSVGQVLNYGYTF	TGCAGCGTGGGACAGGTCCTAAACTATGGCTACACCTTC
.	TRBV27	TRBJ1-5	.	CASSFQGGREPQHF	TGTGCCAGCAGTTTCCAGGGAGGGAGAGAGCCCCAGCATTTT
TRBD1	TRBV7-9	TRBJ2-2	.	CAGRQGANTGELFF	TGTGCCGGAAGACAGGGAGCGAACACCGGGGAGCTGTTTTTT
TRBD1	TRBV25-1	TRBJ2-6	.	CASSTGGLISGANVLTF	TGTGCCAGCAGTACAGGGGGCCTCATCTCTGGGGCCAACGTCCTGACTTTC